These T cell receptor beta chains were read from a single sample in a study of OX40 agonist ivuxolimab in advanced cancers. Sequencing was performed with immunoSEQ multiplex PCR; in TCRdb, only in-frame clones are kept and a portion is missing. The sample comprises about 35,000 clones, roughly 90% of which are singletons, and 33% rests with the top ten. The material sequenced was CD4+ or CD8+ T cells sorted from blood, taken in a trial of the OX40 agonist ivuxolimab. Receptor source: an adult with an advanced solid tumor such as melanoma, head and neck, liver or kidney cancer. Both conserved end residues are part of each CDR3. D genes are given only for firm matches. Clone size, where shown, is once, few, many, or a class for clones that have expanded.

j_gene: TRBJ2-1
abundance: once
d_gene: TRBD2
v_gene: TRBV29-1
CDR3aa: CSAPGLAENEQFF
CDR3nt: TGCAGCGCCCCCGGACTAGCGGAGAATGAGCAGTTCTTC

j_gene: TRBJ2-1
abundance: NA
d_gene: TRBD2
v_gene: TRBV28
CDR3aa: CASSFAGRRNEQFF
CDR3nt: TGTGCCAGCAGTTTCGCCGGGAGGAGGAATGAGCAGTTCTTC

j_gene: TRBJ2-7
abundance: NA
d_gene: NA
v_gene: TRBV7-9
CDR3aa: CASSHSYEQYF
CDR3nt: TGTGCCAGCAGTCACTCCTACGAGCAGTACTTC

j_gene: TRBJ2-7
abundance: NA
d_gene: TRBD2
v_gene: TRBV4-3
CDR3aa: CASSPGTSGRGEQYF
CDR3nt: TGCGCCAGCAGCCCCGGGACTAGCGGGAGAGGGGAGCAGTACTTC

j_gene: TRBJ2-5
abundance: NA
d_gene: TRBD2
v_gene: TRBV5-6
CDR3aa: CASSLGPSGSLYLQETQYF
CDR3nt: TGTGCCAGCAGCTTAGGGCCTAGCGGGAGCTTATACCTCCAAGAGACCCAGTACTTC

j_gene: TRBJ2-1
abundance: NA
d_gene: TRBD2
v_gene: TRBV29-1
CDR3aa: CSVERLAGGQVINEQFF
CDR3nt: TGCAGCGTTGAGCGACTAGCGGGAGGGCAGGTCATAAATGAGCAGTTCTTC

j_gene: TRBJ1-2
abundance: NA
d_gene: NA
v_gene: TRBV28
CDR3aa: CASSFRMGAYGYTF
CDR3nt: TGTGCCAGCAGTTTCCGCATGGGGGCCTATGGCTACACCTTC

j_gene: TRBJ1-2
abundance: few
d_gene: TRBD1
v_gene: TRBV14
CDR3aa: CASSHFRTGGNYGYTF
CDR3nt: TGTGCCAGCAGCCACTTCAGGACAGGGGGTAACTATGGCTACACCTTC

j_gene: TRBJ2-1
abundance: NA
d_gene: NA
v_gene: TRBV13
CDR3aa: CASSLDSAGQGNEQFF
CDR3nt: TGTGCCAGCAGCTTAGATTCAGCCGGCCAGGGGAATGAGCAGTTCTTC

j_gene: TRBJ1-4
abundance: NA
d_gene: TRBD1
v_gene: TRBV7-9
CDR3aa: CASSIETGGVEKLFF
CDR3nt: TGTGCCAGCAGCATTGAGACAGGGGGTGTGGAAAAACTGTTTTTT

j_gene: TRBJ2-1
abundance: NA
d_gene: TRBD2
v_gene: TRBV27
CDR3aa: CASSLGGGSSGQFF
CDR3nt: TGTGCCAGCAGTTTAGGCGGGGGGAGCTCTGGGCAGTTCTTC

j_gene: TRBJ1-1
abundance: NA
d_gene: NA
v_gene: TRBV6-1
CDR3aa: CASSHVGGNTEAFF
CDR3nt: TGTGCCAGCAGCCATGTAGGGGGGAACACTGAAGCTTTCTTT

j_gene: TRBJ2-2
abundance: NA
d_gene: TRBD1
v_gene: TRBV23-1
CDR3aa: CASSQSPKTGGTGELFF
CDR3nt: TGCGCCAGCAGTCAATCTCCTAAGACAGGGGGCACCGGGGAGCTGTTTTTT

j_gene: TRBJ2-7
abundance: NA
d_gene: TRBD2
v_gene: TRBV27
CDR3aa: CASIPSGSLEQYF
CDR3nt: TGTGCCAGCATTCCTAGCGGCTCCCTCGAGCAGTACTTC

j_gene: TRBJ1-2
abundance: NA
d_gene: NA
v_gene: TRBV10-3
CDR3aa: CAMGTFYGYTF
CDR3nt: TGTGCCATGGGGACTTTCTATGGCTACACCTTC

j_gene: TRBJ2-7
abundance: NA
d_gene: NA
v_gene: TRBV11-2
CDR3aa: CASSLGGSEQYF
CDR3nt: TGTGCCAGCAGCTTAGGAGGCAGCGAGCAGTACTTC

j_gene: TRBJ1-4
abundance: NA
d_gene: NA
v_gene: TRBV5-5
CDR3aa: CASSLVQVSVEKLFF
CDR3nt: TGTGCCAGCAGCTTGGTGCAGGTTTCGGTTGAAAAACTGTTTTTT

j_gene: TRBJ1-5
abundance: once
d_gene: TRBD1
v_gene: TRBV7-8
CDR3aa: CASSSTGTGVMNSNQPQHF
CDR3nt: TGTGCCAGCAGCTCAACCGGGACAGGGGTAATGAATAGCAATCAGCCCCAGCATTTT

j_gene: TRBJ2-7
abundance: NA
d_gene: NA
v_gene: TRBV9
CDR3aa: CASSHRQDEQYF
CDR3nt: TGTGCCAGCAGTCACCGTCAGGACGAGCAGTACTTC

j_gene: TRBJ2-3
abundance: NA
d_gene: NA
v_gene: TRBV2
CDR3aa: CASGGARTDTQYF
CDR3nt: TGTGCCAGCGGGGGGGCGAGGACAGATACGCAGTATTTT

j_gene: TRBJ2-3
abundance: NA
d_gene: NA
v_gene: TRBV11-2
CDR3aa: CASSVSGLGNTQYF
CDR3nt: TGTGCCAGCAGCGTTAGCGGTCTGGGAAATACGCAGTATTTT

j_gene: TRBJ2-7
abundance: NA
d_gene: TRBD2
v_gene: TRBV29-1
CDR3aa: CSVAGLAFESYEQYF
CDR3nt: TGCAGCGTGGCGGGACTAGCGTTTGAATCCTACGAGCAGTACTTC

j_gene: TRBJ2-1
abundance: NA
d_gene: TRBD2
v_gene: TRBV28
CDR3aa: CASSVGLAAYNEQFF
CDR3nt: TGTGCCAGCAGTGTGGGGCTAGCGGCTTACAATGAGCAGTTCTTC

j_gene: TRBJ1-1
abundance: once
d_gene: NA
v_gene: TRBV13
CDR3aa: CASSLGFAEAFF
CDR3nt: TGTGCCAGCAGCTTGGGTTTTGCTGAAGCTTTCTTT

j_gene: TRBJ2-7
abundance: NA
d_gene: TRBD1
v_gene: TRBV28
CDR3aa: CASKGQRNYEQYF
CDR3nt: TGTGCCAGCAAGGGACAGCGAAACTACGAGCAGTACTTC

j_gene: TRBJ2-1
abundance: NA
d_gene: NA
v_gene: TRBV5-4
CDR3aa: CASSPGYSYNEQFF
CDR3nt: TGTGCCAGCAGCCCCGGCTACTCCTACAATGAGCAGTTCTTC

j_gene: TRBJ1-1
abundance: NA
d_gene: NA
v_gene: TRBV10-2
CDR3aa: CASRGGTTAFF
CDR3nt: TGCGCCAGCAGGGGCGGGACAACCGCTTTCTTT

j_gene: TRBJ2-3
abundance: NA
d_gene: NA
v_gene: TRBV9
CDR3aa: CASSEGGDTGTDTQYF
CDR3nt: TGTGCCAGCAGCGAGGGGGGGGACACTGGCACAGATACGCAGTATTTT

j_gene: TRBJ1-5
abundance: NA
d_gene: NA
v_gene: TRBV19
CDR3aa: CASSIAGSEFTYSNQPQHF
CDR3nt: TGTGCCAGTAGTATTGCGGGCAGTGAGTTTACCTATAGCAATCAGCCCCAGCATTTT

j_gene: TRBJ1-1
abundance: NA
d_gene: TRBD1
v_gene: TRBV5-4
CDR3aa: CASLRADRAPGTEAFF
CDR3nt: TGTGCCAGCTTGAGGGCCGACAGGGCCCCTGGGACTGAAGCTTTCTTT

j_gene: TRBJ1-2
abundance: NA
d_gene: NA
v_gene: TRBV30
CDR3aa: CAWSFYEGDGYTF
CDR3nt: TGTGCCTGGAGCTTCTATGAGGGGGACGGCTACACCTTC

j_gene: TRBJ1-1
abundance: NA
d_gene: TRBD1
v_gene: TRBV29-1
CDR3aa: CSVVPTGGAMNTEAFF
CDR3nt: TGCAGCGTTGTACCCACAGGGGGAGCCATGAACACTGAAGCTTTCTTT

j_gene: TRBJ2-3
abundance: NA
d_gene: NA
v_gene: TRBV7-2
CDR3aa: CASSPAGRFERVEYF
CDR3nt: TGTGCCAGCAGCCCCGCGGGACGGTTTGAACGTGTGGAGTATTTT

j_gene: TRBJ1-2
abundance: once
d_gene: NA
v_gene: TRBV6-1
CDR3aa: CASSEGQGHTF
CDR3nt: TGTGCCAGCAGTGAGGGGCAGGGTCACACCTTC

j_gene: TRBJ2-5
abundance: NA
d_gene: TRBD1
v_gene: TRBV11-2
CDR3aa: CASSLGDRTPDGETQYF
CDR3nt: TGTGCCAGCAGCTTAGGGGACAGGACCCCGGATGGAGAGACCCAGTACTTC

j_gene: TRBJ2-1
abundance: NA
d_gene: NA
v_gene: TRBV10-3
CDR3aa: CAISESAGDYRQFF
CDR3nt: TGTGCCATCAGTGAGTCAGCTGGAGACTACCGGCAGTTCTTC

j_gene: TRBJ1-4
abundance: NA
d_gene: TRBD1
v_gene: TRBV7-9
CDR3aa: CASSSGRDRGEKLFF
CDR3nt: TGTGCCAGCAGCTCGGGTCGAGACAGGGGTGAAAAACTGTTTTTT

j_gene: TRBJ2-7
abundance: NA
d_gene: NA
v_gene: TRBV7-9
CDR3aa: CASSLVGDYEQYF
CDR3nt: TGTGCCAGCAGCTTAGTTGGGGACTACGAGCAGTACTTC

j_gene: TRBJ2-2
abundance: NA
d_gene: TRBD2
v_gene: TRBV9
CDR3aa: CASSAHLSGRDTGELFF
CDR3nt: TGTGCCAGCAGTGCTCATTTGAGCGGGAGGGACACCGGGGAGCTGTTTTTT

j_gene: TRBJ1-2
abundance: once
d_gene: TRBD1
v_gene: TRBV7-2
CDR3aa: CASSSTPQGVINYGYTF
CDR3nt: TGTGCCAGCAGCTCTACCCCGCAGGGGGTGATTAACTATGGCTACACCTTC

j_gene: TRBJ1-1
abundance: NA
d_gene: NA
v_gene: TRBV11-2
CDR3aa: CASSLDVGGEAFF
CDR3nt: TGTGCCAGCAGCTTAGATGTGGGGGGCGAAGCTTTCTTT

j_gene: TRBJ1-1
abundance: NA
d_gene: TRBD1
v_gene: TRBV11-1
CDR3aa: CASSQGTGFTEAFF
CDR3nt: TGCGCCAGCAGCCAGGGGACAGGGTTTACTGAAGCTTTCTTT

j_gene: TRBJ1-4
abundance: NA
d_gene: NA
v_gene: TRBV19
CDR3aa: CASSMRRLREKLFF
CDR3nt: TGTGCCAGTAGTATGAGGCGTTTAAGGGAAAAACTGTTTTTT

j_gene: TRBJ2-2
abundance: once
d_gene: NA
v_gene: TRBV9
CDR3aa: CASSVGGVLVAGELFF
CDR3nt: TGTGCCAGCAGCGTAGGAGGGGTGCTAGTCGCCGGGGAGCTGTTTTTT

j_gene: TRBJ2-3
abundance: once
d_gene: NA
v_gene: TRBV4-2
CDR3aa: CASSRVPSTDTQYF
CDR3nt: TGTGCCAGCAGCCGCGTTCCTAGCACAGATACGCAGTATTTT

j_gene: TRBJ2-7
abundance: NA
d_gene: NA
v_gene: TRBV30
CDR3aa: CASAESSYEQHF
CDR3nt: TGTGCCTCAGCGGAAAGCTCCTACGAGCAGCACTTC